Following are 10 T cell receptor beta chains from one sample sequenced in a study of cytomegalovirus exposure and HLA in healthy donors. Primers for the PCR totalled 60 Vbeta and 13 Jbeta. TCRdb's copy holds only in-frame clones and misses some; the assay was immunoSEQ multiplex PCR. This table holds about 99,000 clones, around 80% found once. Sequencing was performed on PBMCs. These receptors were obtained from a woman aged 18 to 35 in good health and CMV-seropositive.

The chain couples TRBV28 to TRBJ1-5; 7 bases align to TRBD1. From germline, CDR1 is MDHEN and CDR2 SYDVKM. Unmatched junction bases numbered 14, after V lost 5 bases and J lost 7 bases. The CDR3 contains 16 residues. The CDR3 loop is CASSPGQAGGWQPQHF. CDR3 in DNA: TGTGCCAGCAGTCCCGGACAGGCCGGGGGATGGCAGCCCCAGCATTTT.

In its sample, this clone was seen a few times. In DNA form, the CDR3 reads TGTGCCAGCAGCCAAGACTTCGGGACCCAGTACTTC. The encoded protein is CASSQDFGTQYF. The V call is TRBV4-2, the J call TRBJ2-5; the D is unclear. The length of the CDR3 is 12 residues. Germline values: CDR1 LGHNA, CDR2 YNFKEQ. The ends were cut back, 0 bases at V and 7 bases at J, with 6 bases in the middle.

The chain employs TRBV5-5 and TRBJ2-7, with TRBD1 identical over 11 bases. The CDR3 has 15 amino acids. The J segment lost 2 bases and the V segment lost 3 bases, leaving 4 bases of the junction unmatched. Germline values: CDR1 SGHKS, CDR2 YYEKEE (reference sequence). The CDR3 DNA reads as TGTGCCAGCAGCTGGGGACAGGGGGTAACCTACGAGCAGTACTTC. Translated: CASSWGQGVTYEQYF.

The rearrangement uses TRBV30 and TRBJ1-1; D unclear. CDR1 is GTSNPN, CDR2 SVGIG, per germline (reference sequence). The CDR3 contains 13 residues. V gave up 0 bases and J gave up 11 bases, with 16 bases separating them. CDR3 in DNA: TGTGCCTGGAGTGTACGGCCTGAGACGCGGGCTTTCTTT. Protein sequence: CAWSVRPETRAFF.

In nucleotides, the CDR3 is TGTGCCAGCAGCTTAACTAGCGGGAGGAAAGTTAATGAGCAGTTCTTC. Amino acids: CASSLTSGRKVNEQFF. The chain combines TRBV7-9 with TRBJ2-1, with TRBD2 matching over 12 bases. Germline assignment: CDR1 SEHNR and CDR2 FQNEAQ (reference sequence). Trimming took 2 bases from V and 7 from J; bases not matched to a gene: 6. There are 16 residues in the CDR3.

V gene TRBV4-2 combines with J gene TRBJ2-3, with TRBD1 identical over 8 bases. From germline, CDR1 is LGHNA and CDR2 YNFKEQ. V lost 0 bases, J lost 11 bases, and 4 bases stayed unmatched. The CDR3 runs to 13 residues. The CDR3: CASSQEDREGQYF. The CDR3 DNA follows: TGTGCCAGCAGCCAAGAGGACAGGGAAGGGCAGTATTTT.

J is TRBJ2-7 and V is TRBV27, with 11 nucleotides matching TRBD1. V lost 6 bases, J lost 3 bases, and 4 bases stayed unmatched. Germline CDR1 and CDR2: MNHEY and SMNVEV (reference sequence). The CDR3 extends over 14 amino acids. The CDR3, as DNA: TGTGCCAGCAGGAGGGGGACAGGGGGCTACGAGCAGTACTTC. It yields the protein CASRRGTGGYEQYF.

The chain uses TRBV27 and TRBJ1-4, with D possibly TRBD1 on 5 matching bases. Germline assignment: CDR1 MNHEY and CDR2 SMNVEV (reference sequence). The CDR3 extends over 17 amino acids. Trimming left V 2 bases short and J 3 bases short, with 16 bases between. This chain's CDR3 is CASSLAGSRIANEKLFF. The CDR3 nucleotides are TGTGCCAGCAGTTTAGCAGGGTCAAGGATCGCTAATGAAAAACTGTTTTTT.

The chain is built from TRBV7-6 and TRBJ1-3; unclear D gene. V was pared by 4 bases and J by 1 base, with 5 bases between. This CDR3 spans 13 amino acids. Germline assignment: CDR1 SGHVS and CDR2 FNYEAQ. The CDR3: CASSSLSGNTIYF. The CDR3 nucleotides read TGTGCCAGCAGCTCCCTATCTGGAAACACCATATATTTT. The full variable domain, its missing parts supplied by reference TRBV7-6 and TRBJ1-3, is GAGVSQSPRYKVTKRGQDVALRCDPISGHVSLYWYRQALGQGPEFLTYFNYEAQQDKSGLPNDRFSAERPEGSISTLTIQRTEQRDSAMYRCASSSLSGNTIYFGEGSWLTVV.

This clone was picked up one time. The rearrangement joins TRBV5-1 to TRBJ2-3; 8 bases map to TRBD1. V gave up 3 bases and J gave up 4 bases; unmatched junction bases: 10. Germline values: CDR1 SGHRS, CDR2 YFSETQ. The CDR3 contains 16 residues. CDR3 sequence reads: CASSYGRGQAADTQYF. The CDR3 DNA reads TGCGCCAGCAGCTACGGTCGGGGACAGGCGGCAGATACGCAGTATTTT.